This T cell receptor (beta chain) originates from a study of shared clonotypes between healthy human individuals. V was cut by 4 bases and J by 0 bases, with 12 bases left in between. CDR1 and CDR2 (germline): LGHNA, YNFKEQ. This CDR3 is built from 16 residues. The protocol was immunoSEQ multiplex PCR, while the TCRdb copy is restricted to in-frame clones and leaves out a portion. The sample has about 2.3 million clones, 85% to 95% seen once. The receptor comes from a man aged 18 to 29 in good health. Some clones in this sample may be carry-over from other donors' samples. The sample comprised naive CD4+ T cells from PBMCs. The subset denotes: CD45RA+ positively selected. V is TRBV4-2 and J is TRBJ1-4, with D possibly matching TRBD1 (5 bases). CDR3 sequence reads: CASSPRQIATNEKLFF. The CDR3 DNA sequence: TGTGCCAGCAGCCCGAGACAGATTGCAACTAATGAAAAACTGTTTTTT.